This T cell receptor beta chain was sequenced for a study of T cells in localized non-small cell lung cancer. This clone was seen only once. Its target is not known. TCRdb's copy holds only in-frame clones and misses some; the assay was immunoSEQ multiplex PCR. Of about 2,000 clones listed, roughly a third are singletons. The CDR3 runs 16 residues. J lost 4 bases, V lost 4 bases, and 10 bases had no gene match. Germline V lookup: CDR1 MDHEN, CDR2 SYDVKM. General study results and limits: The tumor had only one region sequenced, so heterogeneity remains possible. Greater blood T cell density accompanied longer overall survival. Of the top 100 tumor clones, median 57 were in adjacent lung, some 30 among its top 100. Clonality peaked in uninvolved adjacent lung rather than tumor.

The chain uses TRBV28 and TRBJ2-7, with 10 bases that match TRBD2. The sequencing used lung tumor tissue, collected before any cancer treatment. This receptor was taken from a male donor aged 60 or older with stage I squamous cell lung carcinoma. The CDR3 region is CASSSRPLAGNYEQYF. For the CDR3, the DNA is TGTGCCAGCAGTTCTCGCCCACTAGCGGGGAATTACGAGCAGTACTTC.